Detailed here is one T cell receptor beta chain. V gave up 0 bases and J gave up 5 bases, with 10 bases separating them. The CDR3 consists of 14 residues. From germline, CDR1 is LNHNV and CDR2 YYDKDF (reference sequence). Original methodology: Estimates of nucleated cell counts were drawn from the amplification of reference gene primers. Repertoires were generated with immunoSEQ multiplex PCR, while TCRdb's copy carries only in-frame clones and drops some. The V and J calls and clone size are taken from that table; D and trimming were inferred from the DNA. The table shows around 140,000 clones, with 88% occurring only once. These data come from a study of blood T cell repertoires in COVID-19. Overall study: Whether acute or convalescent, the COVID-19 samples came from the United States, Italy and Spain.

The sequenced material came from peripheral blood. The chain is built from TRBV15 and TRBJ1-1, with unresolved D. This TCR was sampled from a woman aged 45-59 years with acute or convalescent COVID-19. CDR3 sequence reads: CATSRDPGRTEAFF. The CDR3 coding sequence is TGTGCCACCAGCAGAGATCCTGGGAGGACTGAAGCTTTCTTT.